This T cell receptor (beta chain) was recovered during a study of T cells in Graves' hyperthyroidism and ophthalmopathy. The CDR3 length is 16 residues. Germline-derived CDR1 and CDR2 are MDHEN and SYDVKM. V lost 5 bases to trimming and J lost 9 bases, with 23 bases between them. TCR beta CDR3 sequences were amplified from RNA transcripts. The study used the HTBI primer set for a first-round RT-PCR of the TCR CDR3. TCRdb reanalysed the multiplex PCR reads using MiXCR and keeps one entry per CDR3 protein. In the table there are about 610,000 distinct CDR3 sequences, under 15% of which are singletons. This clonotype was counted a few times. Its cognate antigen is unknown. Study-level results: Blood held most thyroid clonotypes expanded above 0.001 frequency.

The clonotype was recovered from a woman in her thirties or forties with Graves' ophthalmopathy. The sequenced sample was blood. The chain couples TRBV28 to TRBJ2-1; TRBD2 might be the D (5 bases). CDR3 sequence (DNA): TGTGCCAGCAGTCCCATAACCTCCCCCAGTGCGGGTGAGCAGTTCTTC. Amino acids: CASSPITSPSAGEQFF.